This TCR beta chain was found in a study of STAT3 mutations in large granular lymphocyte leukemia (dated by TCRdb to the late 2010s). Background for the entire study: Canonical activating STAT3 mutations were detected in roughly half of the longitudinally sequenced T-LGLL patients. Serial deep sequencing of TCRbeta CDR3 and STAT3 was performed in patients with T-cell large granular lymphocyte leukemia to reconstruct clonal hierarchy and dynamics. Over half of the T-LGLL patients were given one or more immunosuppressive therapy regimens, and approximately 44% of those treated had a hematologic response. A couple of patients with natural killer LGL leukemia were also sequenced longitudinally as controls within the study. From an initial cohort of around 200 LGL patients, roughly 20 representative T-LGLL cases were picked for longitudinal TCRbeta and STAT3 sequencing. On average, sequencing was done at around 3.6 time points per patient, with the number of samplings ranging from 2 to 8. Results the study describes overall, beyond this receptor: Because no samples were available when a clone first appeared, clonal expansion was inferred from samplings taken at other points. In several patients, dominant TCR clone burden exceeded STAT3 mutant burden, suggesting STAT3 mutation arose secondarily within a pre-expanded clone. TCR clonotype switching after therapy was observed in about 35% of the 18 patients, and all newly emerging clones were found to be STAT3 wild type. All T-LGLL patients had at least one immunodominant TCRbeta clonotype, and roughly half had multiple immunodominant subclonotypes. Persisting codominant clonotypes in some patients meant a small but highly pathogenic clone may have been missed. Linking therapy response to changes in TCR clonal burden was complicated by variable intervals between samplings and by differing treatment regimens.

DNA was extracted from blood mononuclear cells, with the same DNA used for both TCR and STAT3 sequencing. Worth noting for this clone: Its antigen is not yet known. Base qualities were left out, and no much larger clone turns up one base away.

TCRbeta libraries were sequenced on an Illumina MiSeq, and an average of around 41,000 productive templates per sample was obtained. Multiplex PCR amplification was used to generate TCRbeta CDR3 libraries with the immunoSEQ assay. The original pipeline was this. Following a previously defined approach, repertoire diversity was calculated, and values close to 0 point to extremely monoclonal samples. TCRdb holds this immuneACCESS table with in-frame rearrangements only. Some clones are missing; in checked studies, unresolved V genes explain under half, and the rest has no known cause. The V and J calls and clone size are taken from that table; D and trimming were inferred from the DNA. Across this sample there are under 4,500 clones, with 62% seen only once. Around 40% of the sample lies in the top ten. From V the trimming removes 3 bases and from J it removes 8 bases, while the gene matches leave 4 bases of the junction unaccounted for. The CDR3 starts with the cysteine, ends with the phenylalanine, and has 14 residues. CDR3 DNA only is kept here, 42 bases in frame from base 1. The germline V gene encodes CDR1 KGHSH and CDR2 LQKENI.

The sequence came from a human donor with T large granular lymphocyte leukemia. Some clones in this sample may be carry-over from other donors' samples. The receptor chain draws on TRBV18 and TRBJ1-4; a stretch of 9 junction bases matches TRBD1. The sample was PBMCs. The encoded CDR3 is CASSPGQGQEKLFF. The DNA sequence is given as TGTGCCAGCTCACCGGGACAGGGTCAGGAAAAACTGTTTTTT.